Listed below are T cell receptor beta chains from one sample, sequenced in a study of blood T cell repertoires in COVID-19. Some clones are missing from TCRdb's copy, which holds only in-frame ones; the method was immunoSEQ multiplex PCR. Of roughly 190,000 clones in the sample, 70% to 80% were seen once. Sequencing used peripheral blood. Receptors were obtained from a woman between 45 and 60 years old with active or convalescent COVID-19. The CDR3 runs from the conserved cysteine through the conserved F or W. The order of the fields is CDR3 length, V gene, J gene, CDR3 protein.

>13|TRBV3-1/TRBV3-2|TRBJ1-1
CASSRQGNTEAFF
>13|TRBV10-3|TRBJ1-4
CATWGDESEKLFF
>15|TRBV27|TRBJ1-5
CASSTITGFSQPQHF
>15|TRBV4-3|TRBJ2-7
CASSQEWTGSYEQYF
>11|TRBV11-2|TRBJ1-2
CASSRGGVYTF
>13|TRBV2|TRBJ1-4
CASSVLQNEKLFF
>16|TRBV7-8|TRBJ1-5
CASSLNRDRVGQPQHF
>14|TRBV10-3|TRBJ1-2
CAISSRADNYGYTF
>13|TRBV6-2/TRBV6-3|TRBJ1-2
CASSVTGIYGYTF
>19|TRBV14|TRBJ1-3
CASSQHRDRGSLTGNTIYF
>13|TRBV10-3|TRBJ1-6
CAISESGGQPLHF
>15|TRBV27|TRBJ2-7
CASSPGDRVSYEQYF
>15|TRBV4-2|TRBJ1-1
CASSQDLAMNTEAFF
>17|TRBV4-1|TRBJ2-7
CASSQEWSSGDSYEQYF
>12|TRBV30|TRBJ1-2
CAWTRGGKGYTF
>13|TRBV7-2|TRBJ1-2
CASSSDRDYGYTF
>13|TRBV5-6|TRBJ1-2
CASSLDQLRGYTF
>14|TRBV19|TRBJ2-5
CASSIIGDQETQYF
>13|TRBV30|TRBJ2-5
CAWSAGGRETQYF
>15|TRBV18|TRBJ2-1
CASSPQRGGGNEQFF
>14|TRBV30|TRBJ1-2
CAWSVQLGVGGYTF
>15|TRBV7-2|TRBJ2-3
CASSDRPYRGDTQYF
>14|TRBV28|TRBJ2-7
CASSPGTGRWQQYF
>12|TRBV2|TRBJ2-7
CASRQGDREQYF
>14|TRBV7-2|TRBJ1-2
CASSPRDSLYGYTF
>13|TRBV29-1|TRBJ1-2
CSVESGGNYGYTF
>17|TRBV7-6|TRBJ2-7
CASSLAWEAGAGGEQYF
>15|TRBV19|TRBJ2-7
CASSIRGTLGYEQYF
>16|TRBV6-1|TRBJ1-5
CASSEPRSGSNQPQHF
>13|TRBV25-1|TRBJ2-3
CASSRQGTDTQYF
>14|TRBV6-6|TRBJ1-2
CASSYSERLYGYTF
>14|TRBV28|TRBJ2-7
CASSSSGIFYEQYF
>16|TRBV7-3|TRBJ2-1
CASSLTRTSGYNEQFF
>14|TRBV16|TRBJ1-1
CASSPNRGRTEAFF